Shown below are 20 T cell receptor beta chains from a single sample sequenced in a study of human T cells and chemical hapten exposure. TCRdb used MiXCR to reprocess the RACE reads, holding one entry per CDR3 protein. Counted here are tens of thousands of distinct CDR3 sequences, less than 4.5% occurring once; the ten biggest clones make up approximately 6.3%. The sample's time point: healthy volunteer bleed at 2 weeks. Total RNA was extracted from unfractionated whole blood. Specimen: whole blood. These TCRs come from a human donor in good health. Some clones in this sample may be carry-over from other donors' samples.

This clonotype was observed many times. This CDR3 is CASSAPLGGADPDTQYF. The CDR3 DNA reads as TGTGCCAGCAGCGCCCCCCTGGGGGGGGCAGATCCAGATACGCAGTATTTT. The V call is TRBV9, the J call TRBJ2-3, with a tentative D call TRBD2 (7 bases). CDR3 length: 17 amino acids. Per the germline V gene, CDR1 is SGDLS and CDR2 is YYNGEE. The V end lost 3 bases, the J end lost 4 bases, and 21 bases lay between the germline ends.

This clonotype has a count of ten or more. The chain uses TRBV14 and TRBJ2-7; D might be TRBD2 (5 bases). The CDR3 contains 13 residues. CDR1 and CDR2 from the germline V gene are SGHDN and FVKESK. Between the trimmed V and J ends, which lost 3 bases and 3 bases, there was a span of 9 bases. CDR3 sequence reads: CASSHDYFYEQYF. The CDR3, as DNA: TGTGCCAGCAGCCACGACTATTTCTACGAGCAGTACTTC.

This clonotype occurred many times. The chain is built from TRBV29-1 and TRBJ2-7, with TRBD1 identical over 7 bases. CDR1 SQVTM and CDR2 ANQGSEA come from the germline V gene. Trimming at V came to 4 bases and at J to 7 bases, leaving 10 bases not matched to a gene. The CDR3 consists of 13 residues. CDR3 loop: CSVARQGPLEQYF. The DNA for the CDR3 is TGCAGCGTTGCCCGACAGGGTCCCCTAGAGCAGTACTTC.

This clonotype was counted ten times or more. CDR3 DNA: TGTGCCAGCAGTGACCACTTTAGGGGCGTACTTGTAGGCACTGAAGCTTTCTTT. Protein: CASSDHFRGVLVGTEAFF. The chain is built from TRBV6-4 and TRBJ1-1; maybe TRBD1 (5 bases). This CDR3 has 18 residues. V shed 2 bases and J shed 4 bases, with 23 bases lying between them. The germline V gene has CDR1 MRHNA and CDR2 SNTAGT.

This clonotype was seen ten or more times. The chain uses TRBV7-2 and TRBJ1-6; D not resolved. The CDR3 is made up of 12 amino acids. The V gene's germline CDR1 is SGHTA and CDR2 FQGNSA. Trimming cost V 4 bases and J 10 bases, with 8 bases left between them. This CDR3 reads CASSSPASPLHF. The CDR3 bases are TGTGCCAGCAGCTCCCCGGCGTCACCCCTCCACTTT.

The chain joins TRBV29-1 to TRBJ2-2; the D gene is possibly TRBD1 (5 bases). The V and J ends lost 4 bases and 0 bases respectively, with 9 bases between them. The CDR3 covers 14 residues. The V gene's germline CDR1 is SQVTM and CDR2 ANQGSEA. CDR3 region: CSVGQRANTGELFF. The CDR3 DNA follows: TGCAGCGTTGGACAGCGCGCGAACACCGGGGAGCTGTTTTTT.

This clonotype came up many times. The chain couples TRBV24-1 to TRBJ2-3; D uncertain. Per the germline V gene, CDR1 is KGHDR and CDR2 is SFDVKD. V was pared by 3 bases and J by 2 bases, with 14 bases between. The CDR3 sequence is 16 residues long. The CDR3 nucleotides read TGTGCCACCAGTGATCCTCAGAAGATCAACACAGATACGCAGTATTTT. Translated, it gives CATSDPQKINTDTQYF.

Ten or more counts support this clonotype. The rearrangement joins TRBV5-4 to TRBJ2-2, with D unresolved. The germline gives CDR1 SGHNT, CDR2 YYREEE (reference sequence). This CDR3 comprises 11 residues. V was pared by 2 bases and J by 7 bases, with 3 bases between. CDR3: CASSLSGELFF. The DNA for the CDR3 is TGTGCCAGCAGCTTAAGCGGGGAGCTGTTTTTT.

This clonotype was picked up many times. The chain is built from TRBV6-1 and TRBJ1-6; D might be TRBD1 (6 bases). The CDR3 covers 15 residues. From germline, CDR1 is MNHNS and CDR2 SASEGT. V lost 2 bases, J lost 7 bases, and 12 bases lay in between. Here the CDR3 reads CASSERGTENSPLHF. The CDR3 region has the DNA TGTGCCAGCAGTGAAAGGGGGACCGAGAATTCACCCCTCCACTTT.

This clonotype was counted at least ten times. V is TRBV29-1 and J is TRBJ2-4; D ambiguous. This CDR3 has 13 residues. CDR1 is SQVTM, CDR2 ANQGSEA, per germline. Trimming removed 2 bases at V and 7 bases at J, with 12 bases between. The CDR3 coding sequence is TGCAGCGTTGAAAGCCGAACGATGAACATTCAGTACTTC. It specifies CSVESRTMNIQYF.

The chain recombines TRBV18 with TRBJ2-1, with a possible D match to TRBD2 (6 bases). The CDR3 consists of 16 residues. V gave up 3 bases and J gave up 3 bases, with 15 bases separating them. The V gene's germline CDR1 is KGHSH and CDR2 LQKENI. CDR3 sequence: CASSPPLLADYNEQFF. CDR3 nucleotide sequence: TGTGCCAGCTCACCCCCACTCTTAGCGGACTACAATGAGCAGTTCTTC.

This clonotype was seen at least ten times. The CDR3 sequence: CASSLRAGLPGLAGGLRTQYF. CDR3 nucleotide sequence: TGTGCCAGCAGCTTAAGGGCGGGGCTCCCGGGACTAGCGGGAGGCCTCCGTACGCAGTATTTT. The chain has TRBV7-2 and TRBJ2-3; TRBD2 agrees at 15 bases. This CDR3 region has 21 residues. The V gene end was trimmed by 2 bases and the J gene end by 8 bases; junction bases not matched to a gene: 20. Germline CDR1 and CDR2: SGHTA and FQGNSA.

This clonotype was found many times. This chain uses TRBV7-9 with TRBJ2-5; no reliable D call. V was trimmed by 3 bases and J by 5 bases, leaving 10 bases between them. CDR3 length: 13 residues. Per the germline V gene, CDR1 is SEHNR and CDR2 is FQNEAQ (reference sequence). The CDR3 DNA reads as TGTGCCAGCAGCTTCGAATTAGTGGAGACCCAGTACTTC. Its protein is CASSFELVETQYF.

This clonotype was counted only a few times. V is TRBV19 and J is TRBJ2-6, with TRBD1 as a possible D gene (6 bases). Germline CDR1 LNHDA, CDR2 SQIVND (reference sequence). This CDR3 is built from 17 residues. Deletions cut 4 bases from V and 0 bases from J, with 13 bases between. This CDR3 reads CASSTDRILSGANVLTF. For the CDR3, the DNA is TGTGCCAGTAGTACAGACAGGATCCTCTCTGGGGCCAACGTCCTGACTTTC.

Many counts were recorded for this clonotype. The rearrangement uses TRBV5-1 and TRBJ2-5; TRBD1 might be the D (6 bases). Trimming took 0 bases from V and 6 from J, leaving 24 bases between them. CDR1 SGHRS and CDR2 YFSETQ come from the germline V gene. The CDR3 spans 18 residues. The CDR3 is CASSLVRSGDGGRQTQYF. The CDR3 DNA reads TGCGCCAGCAGCTTGGTGAGGTCAGGGGATGGGGGTCGGCAGACCCAGTACTTC. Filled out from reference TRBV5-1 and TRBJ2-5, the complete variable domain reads KAGVTQTPRYLIKTRGQQVTLSCSPISGHRSVSWYQQTPGQGLQFLFEYFSETQRNKGNFPGRFSGRQFSNSRSEMNVSTLELGDSALYLCASSLVRSGDGGRQTQYFGPGTRLLVL.

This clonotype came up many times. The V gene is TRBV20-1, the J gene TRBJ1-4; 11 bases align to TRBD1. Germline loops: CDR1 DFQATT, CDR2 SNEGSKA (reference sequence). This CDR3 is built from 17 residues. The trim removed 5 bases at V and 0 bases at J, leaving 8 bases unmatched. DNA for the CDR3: TGCAGTGCTTGGGGACAGGGGGGGCAGGCAACTAATGAAAAACTGTTTTTT. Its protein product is CSAWGQGGQATNEKLFF.

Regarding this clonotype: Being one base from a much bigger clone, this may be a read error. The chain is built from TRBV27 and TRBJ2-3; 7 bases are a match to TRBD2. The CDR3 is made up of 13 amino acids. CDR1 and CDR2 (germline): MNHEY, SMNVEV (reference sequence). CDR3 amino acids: CASSPTNGGSWNF. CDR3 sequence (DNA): TGTGCCAGCAGTCCCACCAACGGGGGGAGCTGGAATTTT.

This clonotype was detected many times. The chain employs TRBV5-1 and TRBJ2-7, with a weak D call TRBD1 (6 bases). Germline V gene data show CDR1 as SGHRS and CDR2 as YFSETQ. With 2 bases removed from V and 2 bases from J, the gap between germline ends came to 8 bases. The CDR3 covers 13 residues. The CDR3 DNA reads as TGCGCCAGCAGCTTCGGGACAACCTACGAGCAGTACTTC. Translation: CASSFGTTYEQYF.

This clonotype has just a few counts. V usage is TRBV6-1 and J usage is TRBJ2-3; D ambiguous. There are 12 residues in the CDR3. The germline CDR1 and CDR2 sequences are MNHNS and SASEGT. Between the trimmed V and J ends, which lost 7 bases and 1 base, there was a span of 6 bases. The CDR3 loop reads CASIPGTDTQYF. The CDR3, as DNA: TGTGCCAGCATACCAGGCACAGATACGCAGTATTTT.

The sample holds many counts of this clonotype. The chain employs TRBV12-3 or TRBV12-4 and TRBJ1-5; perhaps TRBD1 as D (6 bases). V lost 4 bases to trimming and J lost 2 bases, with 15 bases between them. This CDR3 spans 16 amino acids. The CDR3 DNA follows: TGTGCCAGCAGTTCTCCAGGGGAAGGGGGCAATCAGCCCCAGCATTTT. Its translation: CASSSPGEGGNQPQHF.